This entry is about one T cell receptor (beta chain). As the sequencing template, cDNA was produced by extracting RNA and reverse transcribing it. Produced via immunoSEQ multiplex PCR; TCRdb's table is partial and in-frame only. The repertoire has approximately 300,000 clones, about 62% of them found once; the top ten carry over 1.5%. Documented treatment: oral pan-JAK inhibitor, 5-10 mg twice daily. V was shortened by 6 bases and J by 0 bases, with 10 bases between the two germline ends. Germline-derived CDR1 and CDR2 are SGHRS and YFSETQ. The CDR3 runs 14 residues. This specimen belongs to a study of CD8+ T cells in alopecia areata.

The sequencing here drew on CD4+ T cells sorted from blood, taken at week 24, from a patient treated with tofacitinib. The sequence was collected from a human donor with alopecia areata. The J gene is TRBJ2-1, the V gene TRBV5-1; the D gene is possibly TRBD2 (6 bases). The CDR3 reads CASISGSSYNEQFF. The CDR3 region has the DNA TGCGCCAGCATATCCGGGAGCTCCTACAATGAGCAGTTCTTC.